Each of the 10 T cell receptor beta chains below was sequenced from the same sample in a study of vaccination effects on CD4 cells after COVID-19. Subsequent to a culture period of approximately 11 days, CD4+ T cells were isolated. Infection with SARS-CoV-2 occurred in the person between March and December 2020, and PCR confirmed it. Subjects were given two BNT162b2 or mRNA-1273 vaccine doses. The table came from immunoSEQ multiplex PCR; TCRdb's copy has only in-frame clones and leaves some out. Among 45,000 to 55,000 clones, around 70% were seen once, and the ten largest hold roughly 5.4%. No antigen has been identified for these receptors. Here the sequenced sample was CD4+ T cells from PBMCs cultured without peptide, taken after COVID-19 vaccination. The receptors come from a human donor who had a prior SARS-CoV-2 infection.

The chain carries TRBV27 and TRBJ2-5; D tentatively reads TRBD1 or TRBD2 (5 bases each). This CDR3 region has 14 residues. The V gene lost 5 bases and the J gene lost 1 base, with 11 bases spanning the gap. Germline CDR1 and CDR2: MNHEY and SMNVEV (reference sequence). Here the CDR3 DNA reads TGTGCCAGCAGTAGGGGAGTCTTCCAAGAGACCCAGTACTTC. It specifies CASSRGVFQETQYF.

The chain carries TRBV4-1 and TRBJ1-2; a possible D gene is TRBD1 (6 bases). This CDR3 is 16 amino acids long. CDR1 MGHRA and CDR2 YSYEKL come from the germline V gene. V lost 1 base, J lost 2 bases, and 14 bases lay in between. Here the CDR3 reads CASSQVGGRGNYGYTF. The CDR3 DNA follows: TGCGCCAGCAGCCAAGTGGGGGGCAGGGGCAACTATGGCTACACCTTC.

The V and J genes are TRBV5-4 and TRBJ2-2, with D tentatively TRBD1 (6 bases). The CDR3 extends over 15 amino acids. The ends were cut back, 0 bases at V and 6 bases at J, with 12 bases in the middle. The germline V gene encodes CDR1 SGHNT and CDR2 YYREEE (reference sequence). Here the CDR3 DNA reads TGTGCCAGCAGCTTGGAGGGGGAAAGGGCCGGGGAGCTGTTTTTT. Protein: CASSLEGERAGELFF.

This chain uses TRBV2 with TRBJ1-2, with D uncertain. Trimming removed 4 bases from V and 7 bases from J, with 10 bases in between. CDR1 and CDR2 from the germline V gene are SNHLY and FYNNEI. This CDR3 spans 12 amino acids. The CDR3 sequence: CASSGPGGGYTF. Here the CDR3 DNA reads TGTGCCAGCAGTGGGCCCGGCGGTGGCTACACCTTC.

This chain joins TRBV19 and TRBJ2-5; D is possibly TRBD1 (5 bases). The CDR3 length is 13 residues. Germline CDR1 reads LNHDA; CDR2 reads SQIVND (reference sequence). V was pared by 10 bases and J by 1 base, with 13 bases between. This CDR3 is CATGRGSQETQYF. CDR3 in DNA: TGTGCCACCGGTAGGGGATCCCAAGAGACCCAGTACTTC.

By proportion, this clone is medium-sized. The gene calls are TRBV30 and TRBJ2-7; the D is unclear. V lost 0 bases and J 3 bases, leaving 9 bases between the germline ends. The length of the CDR3 is 13 residues. Germline CDR1 GTSNPN, CDR2 SVGIG (reference sequence). DNA of the CDR3: TGTGCCTGGAGTGTCGCGGACCTCTACGAGCAGTACTTC. As protein: CAWSVADLYEQYF.

J is TRBJ1-4 and V is TRBV9, with TRBD1 matching over 8 bases. CDR1 and CDR2 (germline): SGDLS, YYNGEE. The trim removed 3 bases at V and 8 bases at J, leaving 6 bases unmatched. This CDR3 has 14 residues. The CDR3 region has the DNA TGTGCCAGCAGCGACGCCGGGACAGGAGAAAAACTGTTTTTT. This translates into CASSDAGTGEKLFF.

The chain is built from TRBV5-4 and TRBJ2-7; 12 bases line up with TRBD2. The CDR3 is 17 residues long. Germline CDR1 SGHNT, CDR2 YYREEE (reference sequence). The trim removed 3 bases at V and 3 bases at J, leaving 10 bases unmatched. CDR3: CASSSRPGLAGYYEQYF. CDR3 sequence (DNA): TGTGCCAGCAGCTCGCGACCGGGACTAGCGGGTTACTACGAGCAGTACTTC.

This chain links TRBV9 with TRBJ1-2, with D possibly being TRBD1 (6 bases). Germline-derived CDR1 and CDR2 are SGDLS and YYNGEE. The CDR3 is 16 residues long. The V gene lost 3 bases and the J gene lost 3 bases, with 18 bases spanning the gap. The CDR3 nucleotides read TGTGCCAGCAGCGGGGGGGGGCCTTCCCCGTACTATGGCTACACCTTC. Encoded protein: CASSGGGPSPYYGYTF.

This clone was observed a few times. V is TRBV4-2 and J is TRBJ2-1, with a possible D match to TRBD1 (6 bases). Between the trimmed V and J ends, which lost 4 bases and 8 bases, there was a span of 12 bases. Looked up from germline, CDR1 is LGHNA and CDR2 is YNFKEQ. CDR3 size: 13 residues. The CDR3: CASSRSQGDEQFF. In DNA, the CDR3 is TGTGCCAGCAGCCGATCACAGGGAGATGAGCAGTTCTTC.